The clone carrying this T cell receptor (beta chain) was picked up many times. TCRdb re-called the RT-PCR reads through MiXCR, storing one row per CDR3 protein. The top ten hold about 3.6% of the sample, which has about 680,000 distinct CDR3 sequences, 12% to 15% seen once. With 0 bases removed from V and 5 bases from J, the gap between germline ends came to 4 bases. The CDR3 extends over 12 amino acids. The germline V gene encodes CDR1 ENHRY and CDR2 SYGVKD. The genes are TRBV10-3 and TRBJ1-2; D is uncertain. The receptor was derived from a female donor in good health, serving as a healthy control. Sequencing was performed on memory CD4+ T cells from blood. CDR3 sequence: CAISESLYGYTF. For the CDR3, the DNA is TGTGCCATCAGTGAGTCTCTGTATGGCTACACCTTC.